This entry describes one TCR beta chain. In the authors' methods: Cell counts per sample came from amplifying reference gene primers. Data came from immunoSEQ multiplex PCR; TCRdb stores just in-frame clones and leaves some out. From that table come the V and J calls and clone size; the DNA was used to work out D and trimming. This table holds roughly 32,000 clones, over 80% found once. These data originate in a study of blood T cell repertoires in COVID-19. Across the whole study: Samples representing acute and convalescent COVID-19 were sourced from the United States, Italy and Spain.

The CDR3 is made up of 15 amino acids. Trimming took off 0 bases at V and 4 bases at J, with 9 bases between the two ends. Germline V gene data show CDR1 as MNHEY and CDR2 as SVGAGI. The sequence derives from a human donor with active COVID-19. The donor label of this sample is uncertain. Sequencing input: peripheral blood. The rearrangement links TRBV6-5 to TRBJ2-2; D is possibly TRBD2 (5 bases). DNA for the CDR3: TGTGCCAGCAGTTACTCCCTAAGCGGCACCGGGGAGCTGTTTTTT. This sequence encodes CASSYSLSGTGELFF.